A single sample is the source of the 19 T cell receptor beta chains below, sequenced in a study of post-analysis software for immune sequencing data. Study results and limitations: Five or six TRBV segments were significantly more frequent in patients than in controls. TRBV5-6, TRBV5-1 and TRBV20-1 were among these segments.

Sequencing libraries made from TCR beta cDNA carried unique molecular identifiers. TCRdb re-analysed the PCR reads in MiXCR, keeping a single row per CDR3 protein. This table holds 430,000 or so distinct CDR3 sequences, 30% to 45% found once. No antigens are known for them. The sample consisted of blood. These receptors were collected from a girl aged 2 to 10 with multiple sclerosis.

This clonotype was observed a handful of times. The chain employs TRBV7-9 and TRBJ2-4; D might be TRBD1 (5 bases). The CDR3 contains 14 residues. Per germline, CDR1 SEHNR and CDR2 FQNEAQ (reference sequence). The germline V and J ends were trimmed by 5 bases and 7 bases, with 15 bases remaining between them. The CDR3 protein is CASSTDSEENIQYF. The CDR3 DNA sequence: TGTGCCAGCAGCACCGACAGTGAGGAGAACATTCAGTACTTC.

The V gene is TRBV4-1, the J gene TRBJ2-4, with D uncertain. This CDR3 region has 15 residues. V lost 4 bases and J 0 bases, leaving 10 bases between the germline ends. Germline V CDR1 and CDR2: MGHRA, YSYEKL. In DNA form, the CDR3 reads TGCGCCAGCAGCCCAATTGGGCTAGCCAAAAACATTCAGTACTTC. Its protein is CASSPIGLAKNIQYF.

This clonotype has a handful of counts. V gene TRBV10-3 combines with J gene TRBJ2-7; the D call may be TRBD1 or TRBD2 (5 bases each). This CDR3 region has 11 residues. Germline CDR1 and CDR2: ENHRY and SYGVKD. Between the trimmed V and J ends, which lost 7 bases and 7 bases, there was a span of 11 bases. CDR3 nucleotides: TGTGCCATCAAGAGGGGCGGGGAGCAGTACTTC. Residues: CAIKRGGEQYF.

The rearrangement links TRBV15 to TRBJ2-1, with a weak D call TRBD1 (6 bases). Trimming removed 0 bases at V and 0 bases at J, with 15 bases between. The CDR3 is 18 amino acids. Germline CDR1 and CDR2: LNHNV and YYDKDF (reference sequence). The CDR3 region is CATSRDLRDTGSYNEQFF. The CDR3 DNA is TGTGCCACCAGCAGAGATCTTCGGGACACAGGCTCCTACAATGAGCAGTTCTTC.

The rearrangement uses TRBV6-5 and TRBJ1-1, with TRBD1 identical over 8 bases. CDR1 and CDR2 from the germline V gene are MNHEY and SVGAGI. This CDR3 is 12 amino acids long. V was clipped by 4 bases and J by 12 bases; unmatched bases: 7. CDR3: CASSFGQGRSFF. The CDR3 nucleotides read TGTGCCAGCAGTTTTGGACAGGGCAGATCTTTCTTT.

This clonotype was seen more than once but under ten times. The rearrangement joins TRBV28 to TRBJ2-7, with a possible D match to TRBD2 (6 bases). This CDR3 region has 14 residues. V gave up 11 bases and J gave up 10 bases, with 27 bases separating them. CDR1 is MDHEN, CDR2 SYDVKM, per germline. CDR3 nucleotide sequence: TGTGCCGTCCAGGAGGGCGTCCTCCCAGGCACCCAGTACTTC. This translates into CAVQEGVLPGTQYF.

This clonotype was counted only a few times. The rearrangement joins TRBV6-5 to TRBJ2-2; weak D call: TRBD1 (5 bases). CDR3 size: 13 residues. CDR1 and CDR2 from the germline V gene are MNHEY and SVGAGI. V lost 8 bases and J 3 bases, leaving 10 bases between the germline ends. The CDR3 spells CASLTGDTGELFF. In nucleotides, the CDR3 is TGTGCCAGCTTAACAGGCGACACCGGGGAGCTGTTTTTT.

The table lists this clonotype with a few counts. V usage is TRBV3-1 and J usage is TRBJ1-2; D unclear. The CDR3 is 14 residues long. Germline assignment: CDR1 LGHDT and CDR2 YNNKEL (reference sequence). Between the trimmed V and J ends, which lost 0 bases and 2 bases, there was a span of 7 bases. CDR3 region: CASSQDPGNYGYTF. CDR3 coding DNA: TGTGCCAGCAGCCAAGATCCCGGGAACTATGGCTACACCTTC.

This clonotype came up many times. This chain joins TRBV9 and TRBJ2-7; 11 nucleotides agree with TRBD2. The CDR3 spans 15 residues. Trimming took 3 bases from V and 3 from J; bases not matched to a gene: 5. Germline V gene data show CDR1 as SGDLS and CDR2 as YYNGEE. The CDR3 here is CASSAPGTSGYEQYF. The CDR3 DNA reads TGTGCCAGCAGCGCACCCGGGACTAGCGGCTACGAGCAGTACTTC.

The table lists this clonotype with a few counts. This sequence joins TRBV28 and TRBJ1-6; maybe TRBD1 (6 bases). This CDR3 is 19 amino acids long. The ends were cut back, 6 bases at V and 2 bases at J, with 23 bases in the middle. Germline values: CDR1 MDHEN, CDR2 SYDVKM. CDR3 protein: CASSPPGHSLGPYNSPLHF. DNA of the CDR3: TGTGCCAGCAGCCCCCCGGGACACTCTCTGGGGCCCTATAATTCACCCCTCCACTTT.

This sequence joins TRBV5-1 and TRBJ1-3; D uncertain. Germline assignment: CDR1 SGHRS and CDR2 YFSETQ. The CDR3 loop spans 15 amino acids. The V and J ends lost 0 bases and 0 bases respectively, with 7 bases between them. The CDR3 sequence: CASSLEVYSGNTIYF. The CDR3 nucleotides are TGCGCCAGCAGCTTGGAAGTTTACTCTGGAAACACCATATATTTT.

In its sample, this clonotype was seen a few times. The chain joins TRBV20-1 to TRBJ2-3; D possibly uses TRBD1 or TRBD2 (6 bases each). This CDR3 is built from 13 residues. CDR1 is DFQATT and CDR2 is SNEGSKA in the germline V gene (reference sequence). Trimming stripped 5 bases from V and 6 bases from J, with 15 bases between. CDR3 DNA sequence: TGCAGTGCTCTCTTCTCGGGGGCGGATACGCAGTATTTT. It specifies CSALFSGADTQYF.

The V and J genes are TRBV7-2 and TRBJ2-5, with 11 nucleotides matching TRBD2. CDR3 length equals 16 residues. Trimming took 1 base from V and 11 from J; bases not matched to a gene: 12. Germline V gene sequence: CDR1 SGHTA, CDR2 FQGNSA. The CDR3 is CASSLGLLAGEGEQYF. In DNA, the CDR3 is TGTGCCAGCAGCTTAGGGTTACTAGCGGGAGAGGGAGAGCAGTACTTC. The complete variable domain, with remaining parts taken from reference TRBV7-2 and TRBJ2-5, reads GAGVSQSPSNKVTEKGKDVELRCDPISGHTALYWYRQSLGQGLEFLIYFQGNSAPDKSGLPSDRFSAERTGGSVSTLTIQRTQQEDSAVYLCASSLGLLAGEGEQYFGPGTRLLVL.

In this sample, this clonotype turned up a few times. CDR3 protein: CAFLRGSQPQHF. Here the CDR3 DNA reads TGTGCCTTCCTGCGGGGGTCTCAGCCCCAGCATTTT. This chain links TRBV9 with TRBJ1-5, with D possibly being TRBD1 (5 bases). V lost 10 bases and J lost 6, with 14 bases in between. The germline V gene has CDR1 SGDLS and CDR2 YYNGEE. The CDR3 has 12 residues.

This clonotype was counted only a few times. DNA of the CDR3: TGCAGTGCTAGAGGAATGAGCTCTGGGGCCAACGTCCTGACTTTC. Its translation: CSARGMSSGANVLTF. V and J are TRBV20-1 and TRBJ2-6; D gene uncertain. The V gene's germline CDR1 is DFQATT and CDR2 SNEGSKA (reference sequence). Trimming stripped 1 base from V and 0 bases from J, with 7 bases between. The length of the CDR3 is 15 residues.

The V call is TRBV28, the J call TRBJ1-2; a weak D match, TRBD1 (6 bases). Germline CDR1 is MDHEN and CDR2 is SYDVKM. Trimming took off 2 bases at V and 4 bases at J, with 17 bases between the two ends. There are 16 residues in the CDR3. The CDR3 bases are TGTGCCAGCAGTTTAGACACCCTGGGGGGCACCTATGGCTACACCTTC. It is translated as CASSLDTLGGTYGYTF.

This clonotype was counted between two and nine times. The chain uses TRBV4-1 and TRBJ1-2; 7 positions agree with TRBD1. Germline V lookup: CDR1 MGHRA, CDR2 YSYEKL. With V trimmed by 3 bases and J by 6 bases, 16 bases remained unmatched. CDR3 length: 17 residues. Here the CDR3 DNA reads TGCGCCAGCAGCCACAAACCCGACAGGGCCTGGAGGGATGGCTACACCTTC. This encodes CASSHKPDRAWRDGYTF.

The genes are TRBV7-8 and TRBJ1-5, with 8 bases matching TRBD1. Looked up from germline, CDR1 is SGHVS and CDR2 is FQNEAQ. This CDR3 is 16 amino acids long. Unmatched junction bases numbered 5, after V lost 1 base and J lost 3 bases. The CDR3, as DNA: TGTGCCAGCAGCTTAGGGGACAGGCGAAACAATCAGCCCCAGCATTTT. Protein: CASSLGDRRNNQPQHF.

V gene TRBV18 combines with J gene TRBJ2-7, with D unclear. V lost 0 bases and J 0 bases, leaving 6 bases between the germline ends. This CDR3 comprises 14 residues. The V gene's germline CDR1 is KGHSH and CDR2 LQKENI. CDR3: CASSPPANSYEQYF. CDR3 DNA sequence: TGTGCCAGCTCACCACCGGCAAACTCCTACGAGCAGTACTTC.